This T cell receptor (beta chain) is from a study of CD8 T cells in ankylosing spondylitis. Overall study results and limits: Disease-associated clonotypes exhibited CD8+ identity and were relatively infrequent in peripheral blood. The clones that were linked to disease were reported to be significantly enriched in matched synovial fluid samples from ankylosing spondylitis patients. A motif in TCR beta, a set of eight or nine highly homologous variants, appeared characteristic of ankylosing spondylitis blood.

Quantitative 5'-RACE with molecular barcodes produced the TCR beta libraries. Using its own MiXCR run on the 5' RACE reads, TCRdb lists one record per CDR3 protein. Of around 390,000 distinct CDR3 sequences listed, approximately 20% are singletons. The germline V gene has CDR1 DFQATT and CDR2 SNEGSKA (reference sequence). V lost 6 bases to trimming and J lost 0 bases, with 21 bases between them. The CDR3 spans 16 residues. Notes on this clonotype: Its target is not known.

V is TRBV20-1 and J is TRBJ2-7, with D tentatively TRBD2 (6 bases). Sequences were obtained from blood, either unsorted or a sorted T cell fraction (not recorded which). The receptor comes from a male donor with ankylosing spondylitis. The CDR3 DNA reads as TGCAGTGCCGCGACTAGAGGTGTCCTTGGCTCCTACGAGCAGTACTTC. Amino acid sequence: CSAATRGVLGSYEQYF.